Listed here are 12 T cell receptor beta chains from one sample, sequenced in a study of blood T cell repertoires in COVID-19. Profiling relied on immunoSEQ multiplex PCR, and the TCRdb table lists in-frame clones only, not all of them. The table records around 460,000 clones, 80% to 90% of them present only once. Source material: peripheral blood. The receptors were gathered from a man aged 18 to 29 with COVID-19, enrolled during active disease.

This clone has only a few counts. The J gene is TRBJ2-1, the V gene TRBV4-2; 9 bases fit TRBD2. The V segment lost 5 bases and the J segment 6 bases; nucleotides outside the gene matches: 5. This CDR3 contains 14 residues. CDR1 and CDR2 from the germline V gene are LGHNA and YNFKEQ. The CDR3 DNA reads TGTGCCAGCAGCAGTAGCGGGAGTGTCAATGAGCAGTTCTTC. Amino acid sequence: CASSSSGSVNEQFF.

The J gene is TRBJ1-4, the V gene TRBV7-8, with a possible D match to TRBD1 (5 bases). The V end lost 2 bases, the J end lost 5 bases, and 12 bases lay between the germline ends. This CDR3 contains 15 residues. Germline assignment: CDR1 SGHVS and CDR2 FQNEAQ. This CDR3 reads CASSLSGALNEKLFF. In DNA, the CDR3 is TGTGCCAGCAGCTTAAGTGGGGCGTTAAATGAAAAACTGTTTTTT.

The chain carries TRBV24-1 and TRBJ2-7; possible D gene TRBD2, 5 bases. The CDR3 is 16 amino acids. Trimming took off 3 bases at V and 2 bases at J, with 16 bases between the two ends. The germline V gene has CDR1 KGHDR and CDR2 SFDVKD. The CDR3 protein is CATSDPEAKTTYEQYF. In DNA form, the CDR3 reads TGTGCCACCAGTGATCCTGAGGCGAAGACTACCTACGAGCAGTACTTC.

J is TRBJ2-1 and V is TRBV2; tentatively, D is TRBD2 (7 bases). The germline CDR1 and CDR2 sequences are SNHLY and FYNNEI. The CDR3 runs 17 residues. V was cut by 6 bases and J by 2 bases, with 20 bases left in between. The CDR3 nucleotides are TGTGCCAGCAGAGACGGGGGGCGACTAGGGACCTACAATGAGCAGTTCTTC. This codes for CASRDGGRLGTYNEQFF. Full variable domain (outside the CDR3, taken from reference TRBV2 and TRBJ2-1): EPEVTQTPSHQVTQMGQEVILRCVPISNHLYFYWYRQILGQKVEFLVSFYNNEISEKSEIFDDQFSVERPDGSNFTLKIRSTKLEDSAMYFCASRDGGRLGTYNEQFFGPGTRLTVL.

DNA of the CDR3: TGTGCTAGTGGTTTGGGCTCATTCGGGGGGGGCGACACCGGGGAGCTGTTTTTT. This encodes CASGLGSFGGGDTGELFF. The chain is built from TRBV12-5 and TRBJ2-2, with TRBD2 matching 8 bases. Germline assignment: CDR1 LGHNT and CDR2 FRNRAP. V gave up 1 base and J gave up 3 bases; unmatched junction bases: 10. The length of the CDR3 is 18 residues.

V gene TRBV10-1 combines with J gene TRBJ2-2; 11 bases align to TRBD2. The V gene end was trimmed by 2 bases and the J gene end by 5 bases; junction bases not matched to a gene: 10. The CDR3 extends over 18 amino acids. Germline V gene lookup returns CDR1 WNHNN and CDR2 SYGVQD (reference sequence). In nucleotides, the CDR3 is TGCGCCAGCAGTGAGCCCCCACTAGCGGGAGCCTTGACCGGGGAGCTGTTTTTT. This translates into CASSEPPLAGALTGELFF.

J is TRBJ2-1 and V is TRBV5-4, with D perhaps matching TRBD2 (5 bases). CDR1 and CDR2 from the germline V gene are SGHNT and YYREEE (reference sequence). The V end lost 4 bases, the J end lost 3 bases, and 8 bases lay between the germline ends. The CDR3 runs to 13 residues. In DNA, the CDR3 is TGTGCCAGCAGCCCCCGGGACTACAATGAGCAGTTCTTC. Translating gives CASSPRDYNEQFF.

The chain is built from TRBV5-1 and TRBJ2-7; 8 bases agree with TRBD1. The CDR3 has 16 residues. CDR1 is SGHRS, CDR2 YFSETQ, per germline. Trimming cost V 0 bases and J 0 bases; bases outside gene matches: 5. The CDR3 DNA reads TGCGCCAGCAGCTTGGTAGGGACAGGAATCTCCTACGAGCAGTACTTC. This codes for CASSLVGTGISYEQYF.

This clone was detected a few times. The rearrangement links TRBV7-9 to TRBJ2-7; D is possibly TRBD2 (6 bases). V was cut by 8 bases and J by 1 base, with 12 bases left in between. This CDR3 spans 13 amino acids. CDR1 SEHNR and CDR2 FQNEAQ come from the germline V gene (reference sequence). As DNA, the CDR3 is TGTGCCAGCGCCTCCCGGGGGTCCTACGAGCAGTACTTC. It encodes CASASRGSYEQYF. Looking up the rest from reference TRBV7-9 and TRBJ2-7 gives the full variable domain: DTGVSQNPRHKITKRGQNVTFRCDPISEHNRLYWYRQTLGQGPEFLTYFQNEAQLEKSRLLSDRFSAERPKGSFSTLEIQRTEQGDSAMYLCASASRGSYEQYFGPGTRLTVT.

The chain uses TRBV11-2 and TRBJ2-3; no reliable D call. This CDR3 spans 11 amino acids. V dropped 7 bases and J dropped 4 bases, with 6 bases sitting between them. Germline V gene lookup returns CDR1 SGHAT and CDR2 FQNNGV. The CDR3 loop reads CASTPSDTQYF. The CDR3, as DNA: TGTGCCAGCACCCCTTCAGATACGCAGTATTTT.

The CDR3 loop reads CASSLGGLAGRSYEQYF. CDR3 coding DNA: TGTGCCAGCAGCTTAGGTGGGCTAGCGGGCCGCTCCTACGAGCAGTACTTC. V and J are TRBV7-8 and TRBJ2-7, with 8 bases identical to TRBD2. V trimming: 1 base; J trimming: 0 bases; junction bases outside the gene matches: 8. This CDR3 has 17 amino acids. CDR1 and CDR2 from the germline V gene are SGHVS and FQNEAQ.

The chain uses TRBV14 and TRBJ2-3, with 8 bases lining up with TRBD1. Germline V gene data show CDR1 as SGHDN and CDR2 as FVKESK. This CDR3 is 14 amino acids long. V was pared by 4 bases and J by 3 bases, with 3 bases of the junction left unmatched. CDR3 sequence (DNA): TGTGCCAGCAGCCTAGGGACAGGAACAGATACGCAGTATTTT. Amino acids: CASSLGTGTDTQYF.